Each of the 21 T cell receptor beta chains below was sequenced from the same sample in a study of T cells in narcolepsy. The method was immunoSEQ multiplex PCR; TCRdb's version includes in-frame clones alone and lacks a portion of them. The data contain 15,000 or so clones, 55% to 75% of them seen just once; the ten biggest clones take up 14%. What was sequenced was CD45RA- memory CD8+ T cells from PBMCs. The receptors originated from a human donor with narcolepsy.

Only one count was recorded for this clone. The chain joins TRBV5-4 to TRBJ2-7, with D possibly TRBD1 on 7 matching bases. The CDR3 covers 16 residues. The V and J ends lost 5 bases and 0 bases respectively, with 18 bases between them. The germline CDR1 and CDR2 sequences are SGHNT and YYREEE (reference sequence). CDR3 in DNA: TGTGCCAGCAGAAGGGGAGGCAGGGGGTTCTCCTACGAGCAGTACTTC. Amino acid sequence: CASRRGGRGFSYEQYF.

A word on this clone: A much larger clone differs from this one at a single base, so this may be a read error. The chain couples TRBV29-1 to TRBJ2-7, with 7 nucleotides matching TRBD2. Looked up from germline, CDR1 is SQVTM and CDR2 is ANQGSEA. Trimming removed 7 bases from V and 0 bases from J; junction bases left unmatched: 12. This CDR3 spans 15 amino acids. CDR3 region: CSAWASGQSSYEQYF. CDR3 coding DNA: TGCAGCGCCTGGGCTAGCGGCCAAAGCTCCTACGAGCAGTACTTC.

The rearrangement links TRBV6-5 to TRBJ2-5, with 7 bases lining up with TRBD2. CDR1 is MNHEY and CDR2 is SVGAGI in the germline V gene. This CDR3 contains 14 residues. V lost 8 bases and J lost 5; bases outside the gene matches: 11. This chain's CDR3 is CASGVGGGAETQYF. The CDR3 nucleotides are TGTGCCAGCGGAGTCGGGGGAGGGGCGGAGACCCAGTACTTC.

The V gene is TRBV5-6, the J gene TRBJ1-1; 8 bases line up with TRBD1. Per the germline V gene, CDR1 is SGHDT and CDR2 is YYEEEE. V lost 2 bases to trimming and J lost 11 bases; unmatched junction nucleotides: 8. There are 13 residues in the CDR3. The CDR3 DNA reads TGTGCCAGCAGCTTCGGGACAGGACTGGGGGCTTTCTTT. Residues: CASSFGTGLGAFF.

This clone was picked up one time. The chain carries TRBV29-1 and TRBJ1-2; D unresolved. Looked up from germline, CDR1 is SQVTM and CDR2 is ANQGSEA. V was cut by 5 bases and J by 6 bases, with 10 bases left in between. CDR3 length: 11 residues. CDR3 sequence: CSVRGRDGYTF. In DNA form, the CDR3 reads TGCAGCGTTAGAGGCCGCGATGGCTACACCTTC.

CDR3 in amino acids: CASSVGTSGSSTYEQYF. In DNA, the CDR3 is TGTGCCAGCAGCGTCGGGACTAGCGGGAGTTCCACCTACGAGCAGTACTTC. This rearrangement joins TRBV9 to TRBJ2-7; 14 nucleotides match TRBD2. V was clipped by 2 bases and J by 2 bases; unmatched bases: 6. The germline CDR1 and CDR2 sequences are SGDLS and YYNGEE. The CDR3 extends over 17 amino acids.

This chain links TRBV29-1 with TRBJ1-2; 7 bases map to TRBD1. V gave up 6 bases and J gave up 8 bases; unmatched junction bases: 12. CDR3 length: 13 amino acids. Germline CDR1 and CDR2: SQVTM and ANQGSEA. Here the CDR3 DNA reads TGCAGCGTCCCGACAGGGAAGCTCGACGGCTACACCTTC. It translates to CSVPTGKLDGYTF.

As DNA, the CDR3 is TGTGCCAGCAAGATACAGGGATCCTACGAGCAGTACTTC. Protein sequence: CASKIQGSYEQYF. The chain is built from TRBV27 and TRBJ2-7; TRBD1 might be the D (6 bases). This CDR3 is 13 amino acids long. CDR1 is MNHEY, CDR2 SMNVEV, per germline (reference sequence). V was clipped by 7 bases and J by 1 base, with 11 bases between them.

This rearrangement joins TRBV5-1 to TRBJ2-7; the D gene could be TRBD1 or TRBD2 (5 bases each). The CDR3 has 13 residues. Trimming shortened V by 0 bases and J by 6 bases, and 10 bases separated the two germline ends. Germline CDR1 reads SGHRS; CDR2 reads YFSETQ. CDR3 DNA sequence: TGCGCCAGCAGCTTGGGGGACCTATTCGAGCAGTACTTC. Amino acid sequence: CASSLGDLFEQYF.

CDR3 residues: CASLGLAKNIQYF. For the CDR3, the DNA is TGTGCCAGCCTCGGACTAGCCAAAAACATTCAGTACTTC. This sequence joins TRBV6-4 and TRBJ2-4, with D perhaps matching TRBD2 (5 bases). Germline V gene data show CDR1 as MRHNA and CDR2 as SNTAGT. V was clipped by 8 bases and J by 0 bases, with 8 bases between them. The CDR3 runs to 13 residues.

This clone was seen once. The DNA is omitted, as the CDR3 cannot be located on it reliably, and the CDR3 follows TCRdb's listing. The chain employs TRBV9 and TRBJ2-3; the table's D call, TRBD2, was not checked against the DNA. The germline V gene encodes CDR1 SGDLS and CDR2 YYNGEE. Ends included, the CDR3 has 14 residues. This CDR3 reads CASSVGSGSTGRYF.

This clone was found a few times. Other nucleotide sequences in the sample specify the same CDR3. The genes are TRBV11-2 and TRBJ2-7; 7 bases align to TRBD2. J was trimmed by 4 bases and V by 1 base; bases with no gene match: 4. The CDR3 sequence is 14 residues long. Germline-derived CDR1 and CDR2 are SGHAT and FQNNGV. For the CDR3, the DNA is TGTGCCAGCAGCTTAGGAGCGGGATATTACGAGCAGTACTTC. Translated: CASSLGAGYYEQYF.

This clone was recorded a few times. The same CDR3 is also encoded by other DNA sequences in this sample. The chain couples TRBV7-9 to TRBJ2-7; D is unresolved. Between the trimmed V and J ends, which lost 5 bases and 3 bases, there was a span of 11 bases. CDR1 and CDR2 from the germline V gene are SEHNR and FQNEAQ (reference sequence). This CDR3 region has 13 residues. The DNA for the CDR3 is TGTGCCAGCAGCCCCGACTCGAGCTACGAGCAGTACTTC. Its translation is CASSPDSSYEQYF.

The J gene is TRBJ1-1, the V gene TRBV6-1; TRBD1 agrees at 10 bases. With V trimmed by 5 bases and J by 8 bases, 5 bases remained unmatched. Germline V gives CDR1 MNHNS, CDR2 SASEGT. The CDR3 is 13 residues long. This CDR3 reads CASSPGQGGEAFF. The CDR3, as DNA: TGTGCCAGCAGTCCCGGACAGGGGGGAGAAGCTTTCTTT.

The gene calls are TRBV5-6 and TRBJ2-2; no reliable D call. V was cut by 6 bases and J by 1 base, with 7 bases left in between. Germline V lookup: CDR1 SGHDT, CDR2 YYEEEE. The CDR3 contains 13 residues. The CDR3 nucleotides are TGTGCCAGCACTCCGGGGAACACCGGGGAGCTGTTTTTT. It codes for CASTPGNTGELFF.

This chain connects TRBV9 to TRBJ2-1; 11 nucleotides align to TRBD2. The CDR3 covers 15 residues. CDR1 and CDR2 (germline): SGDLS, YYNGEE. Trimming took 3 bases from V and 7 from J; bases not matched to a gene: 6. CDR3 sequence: CASSGTGTSGNEQFF. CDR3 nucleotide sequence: TGTGCCAGCAGCGGAACCGGGACTAGCGGAAATGAGCAGTTCTTC.

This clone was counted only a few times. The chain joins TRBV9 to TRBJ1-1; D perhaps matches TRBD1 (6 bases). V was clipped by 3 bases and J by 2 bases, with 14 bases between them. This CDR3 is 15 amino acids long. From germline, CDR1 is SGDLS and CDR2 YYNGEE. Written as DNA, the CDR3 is TGTGCCAGCAGCGCGGGACACAACCCTAACACTGAAGCTTTCTTT. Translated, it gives CASSAGHNPNTEAFF.

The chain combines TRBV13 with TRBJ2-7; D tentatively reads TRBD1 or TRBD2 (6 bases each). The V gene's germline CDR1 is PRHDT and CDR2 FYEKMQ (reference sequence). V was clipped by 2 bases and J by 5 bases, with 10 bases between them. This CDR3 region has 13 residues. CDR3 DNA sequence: TGTGCCAGCAGCTTAAGTGGGGGGCACGAGCAGTACTTC. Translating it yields CASSLSGGHEQYF.

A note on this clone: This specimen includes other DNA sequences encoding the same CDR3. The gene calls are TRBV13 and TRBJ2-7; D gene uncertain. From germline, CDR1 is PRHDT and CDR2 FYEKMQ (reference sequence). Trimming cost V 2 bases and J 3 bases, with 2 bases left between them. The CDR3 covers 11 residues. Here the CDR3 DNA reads TGTGCCAGCAGCTTATACTACGAGCAGTACTTC. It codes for CASSLYYEQYF.

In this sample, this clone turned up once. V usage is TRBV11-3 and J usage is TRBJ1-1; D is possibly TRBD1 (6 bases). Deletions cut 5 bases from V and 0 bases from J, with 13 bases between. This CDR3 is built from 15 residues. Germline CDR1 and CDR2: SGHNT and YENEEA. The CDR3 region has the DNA TGTGCCAGCAGCCCACAAACAGGGATGAACACTGAAGCTTTCTTT. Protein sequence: CASSPQTGMNTEAFF.

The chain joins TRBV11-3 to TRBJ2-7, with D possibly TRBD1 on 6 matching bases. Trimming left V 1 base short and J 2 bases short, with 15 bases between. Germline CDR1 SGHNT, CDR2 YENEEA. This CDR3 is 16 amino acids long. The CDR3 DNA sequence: TGTGCCAGCAGCTTAGGTTCGGGTTGGGGGCCCTACGAGCAGTACTTC. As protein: CASSLGSGWGPYEQYF.